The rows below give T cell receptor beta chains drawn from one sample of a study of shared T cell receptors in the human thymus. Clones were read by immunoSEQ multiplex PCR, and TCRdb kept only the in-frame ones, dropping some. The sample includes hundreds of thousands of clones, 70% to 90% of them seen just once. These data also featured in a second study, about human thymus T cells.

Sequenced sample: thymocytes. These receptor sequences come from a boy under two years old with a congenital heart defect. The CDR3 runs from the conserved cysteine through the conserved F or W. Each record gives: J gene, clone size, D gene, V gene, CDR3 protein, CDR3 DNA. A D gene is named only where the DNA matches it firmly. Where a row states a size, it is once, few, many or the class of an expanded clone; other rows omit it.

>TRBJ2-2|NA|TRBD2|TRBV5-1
CASSLLAGGRGTGELFF
TGCGCCAGCAGCTTGCTAGCGGGAGGGCGGGGCACCGGGGAGCTGTTTTTT
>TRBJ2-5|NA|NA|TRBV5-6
CASSLPTEAQYF
TGTGCCAGCAGCTTGCCGACGGAGGCCCAGTACTTC
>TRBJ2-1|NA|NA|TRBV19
CASRGEGMYEQFF
TGTGCCAGTAGGGGAGAGGGAATGTATGAGCAGTTCTTC
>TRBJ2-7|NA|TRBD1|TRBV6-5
CASGQGNYEQYF
TGTGCCAGCGGACAGGGTAACTACGAGCAGTACTTC
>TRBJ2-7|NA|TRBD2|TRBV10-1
CASWDSGRASYEQYF
TGCGCCAGCTGGGATAGCGGGAGGGCCTCCTACGAGCAGTACTTC
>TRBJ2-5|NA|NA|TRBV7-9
CASSPKAKGKETQYF
TGTGCCAGCAGCCCAAAGGCGAAGGGGAAAGAGACCCAGTACTTC
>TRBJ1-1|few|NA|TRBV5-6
CASSLEAGLNTEAFF
TGTGCCAGCAGCTTGGAGGCAGGTTTGAACACTGAAGCTTTCTTT
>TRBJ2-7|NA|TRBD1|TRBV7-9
CASSSTNMDRAREQYF
TGTGCCAGCAGCTCGACAAATATGGACAGGGCGAGGGAGCAGTACTTC
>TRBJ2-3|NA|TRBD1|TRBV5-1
CASSPPGQDGTSTDTQYF
TGCGCCAGCAGCCCTCCGGGACAGGATGGTACTAGCACAGATACGCAGTATTTT
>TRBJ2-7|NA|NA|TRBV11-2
CASSLDTPLARTSEQYF
TGTGCCAGCAGCTTAGATACCCCGCTGGCTAGAACCTCCGAGCAGTACTTC
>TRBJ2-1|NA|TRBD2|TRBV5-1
CASSLDSGRRSYNEQFF
TGCGCCAGCAGCTTGGATAGCGGGAGGCGCTCCTACAATGAGCAGTTCTTC
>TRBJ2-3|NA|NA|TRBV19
CASSSHRVLSTDTQYF
TGTGCCAGTAGTAGCCACAGGGTACTCAGCACAGATACGCAGTATTTT
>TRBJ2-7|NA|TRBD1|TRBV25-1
CASTSDREPYEQYF
TGTGCCAGCACCTCAGACAGGGAGCCCTACGAGCAGTACTTC
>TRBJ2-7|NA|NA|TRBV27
CASSSSFVVPYEQYF
TGTGCCAGCAGTTCGAGCTTCGTGGTGCCCTACGAGCAGTACTTC
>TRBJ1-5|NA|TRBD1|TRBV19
CASSSPRQGEDQPQHF
TGTGCCAGTAGTAGCCCCCGACAGGGTGAAGATCAGCCCCAGCATTTT
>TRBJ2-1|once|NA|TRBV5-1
CASSFFAGAYNEQFF
TGCGCCAGCAGCTTCTTCGCGGGTGCCTACAATGAGCAGTTCTTC
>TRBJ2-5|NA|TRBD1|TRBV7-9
CASSSATGAEETQYF
TGTGCCAGCAGCTCCGCGACAGGGGCCGAAGAGACCCAGTACTTC
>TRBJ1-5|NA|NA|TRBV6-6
CASSLQGWGNQPQHF
TGTGCCAGCAGTCTTCAGGGGTGGGGTAATCAGCCCCAGCATTTT
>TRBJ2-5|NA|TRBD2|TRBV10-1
CASSWTSGREETQYF
TGCGCCAGCAGCTGGACTAGCGGGAGGGAAGAGACCCAGTACTTC
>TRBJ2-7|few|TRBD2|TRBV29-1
CSAAGTSGVYEQYF
TGCAGCGCCGCTGGGACTAGCGGGGTCTACGAGCAGTACTTC
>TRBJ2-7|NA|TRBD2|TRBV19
CASSIGLGTSGYPYEQYF
TGTGCCAGTAGTATAGGCCTCGGGACTAGCGGCTACCCCTACGAGCAGTACTTC
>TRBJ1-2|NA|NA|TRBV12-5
CASGSYRVGGYGYTF
TGTGCTAGTGGTTCCTACAGGGTAGGGGGCTATGGCTACACCTTC
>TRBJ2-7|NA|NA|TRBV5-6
CASSLAGSGSYEQYF
TGTGCCAGCAGCTTGGCTGGTAGCGGATCCTACGAGCAGTACTTC
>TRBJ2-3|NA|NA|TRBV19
CASSITPHTQYF
TGTGCCAGTAGTATAACTCCTCATACGCAGTATTTT
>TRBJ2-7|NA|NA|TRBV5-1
CASSLRQGRHGQYF
TGCGCCAGCAGCTTGCGTCAGGGGCGTCACGGGCAGTACTTC
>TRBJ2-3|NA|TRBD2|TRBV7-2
CASSLSGRGTDTQYF
TGTGCCAGCAGCTTAAGCGGGAGGGGCACAGATACGCAGTATTTT
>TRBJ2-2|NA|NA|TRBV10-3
CAISHDSGGGELFF
TGTGCCATCAGTCACGACTCCGGCGGCGGGGAGCTGTTTTTT
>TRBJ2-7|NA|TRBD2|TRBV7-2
CASSATRTSGIYEQYF
TGTGCCAGCAGCGCCACTAGGACTAGCGGGATCTACGAGCAGTACTTC
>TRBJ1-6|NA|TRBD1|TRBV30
CAWSALQGDSPLHF
TGTGCCTGGAGTGCCCTACAGGGGGATTCACCCCTCCACTTT
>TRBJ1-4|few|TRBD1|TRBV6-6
CASQQGPDEKLFF
TGTGCCAGTCAACAGGGGCCGGATGAAAAACTGTTTTTT
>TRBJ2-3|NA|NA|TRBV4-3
CASSQVESTDTQYF
TGCGCCAGCAGCCAAGTAGAATCCACAGATACGCAGTATTTT
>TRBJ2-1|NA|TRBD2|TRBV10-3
CAISEGTSGSSYNEQFF
TGTGCCATCAGTGAAGGGACTAGCGGGAGCTCCTACAATGAGCAGTTCTTC
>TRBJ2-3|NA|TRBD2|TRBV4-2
CASSQGLVGSSDTQYF
TGTGCCAGCAGCCAGGGACTAGTCGGTTCGTCAGATACGCAGTATTTT
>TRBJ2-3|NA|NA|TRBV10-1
CASSPGVDTDTQYF
TGCGCCAGCAGTCCAGGGGTTGACACAGATACGCAGTATTTT
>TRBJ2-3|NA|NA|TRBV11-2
CASSLPCRPPDTQYF
TGTGCCAGCAGCTTACCTTGCAGGCCTCCAGATACGCAGTATTTT
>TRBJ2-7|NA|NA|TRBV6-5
CASTGGNEQYF
TGTGCCAGCACTGGGGGGAACGAGCAGTACTTC
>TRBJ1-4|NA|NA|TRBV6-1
CASRPDRSEKLFF
TGTGCCAGCAGACCTGATAGATCTGAAAAACTGTTTTTT
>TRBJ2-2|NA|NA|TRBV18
CASSRPDFANTGELFF
TGTGCCAGCTCGCGACCGGACTTTGCGAACACCGGGGAGCTGTTTTTT
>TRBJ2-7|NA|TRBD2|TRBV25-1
CASSQRLAGAYEQYF
TGTGCCAGCAGCCAACGACTAGCGGGGGCCTACGAGCAGTACTTC
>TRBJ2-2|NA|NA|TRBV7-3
CASSLKPGVGGELFF
TGTGCCAGCAGCTTAAAACCGGGGGTAGGCGGGGAGCTGTTTTTT
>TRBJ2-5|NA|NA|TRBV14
CASSPTRARGYGETQYF
TGTGCCAGCAGCCCCACGCGGGCCAGGGGATACGGAGAGACCCAGTACTTC
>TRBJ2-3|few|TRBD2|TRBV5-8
CASRQRTSGRRGTDTQYF
TGTGCCAGCAGACAACGGACTAGCGGGAGGCGAGGCACAGATACGCAGTATTTT
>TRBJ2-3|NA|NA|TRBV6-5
CASSYWGKSGDTQYF
TGTGCCAGCAGTTACTGGGGGAAGAGCGGGGATACGCAGTATTTT
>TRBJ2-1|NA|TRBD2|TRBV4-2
CASSQDGLAGVGDEQFF
TGTGCCAGCAGCCAAGATGGTCTAGCGGGAGTTGGGGATGAGCAGTTCTTC
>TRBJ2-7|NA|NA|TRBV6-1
CASKQAFRSYEQYF
TGTGCCAGCAAGCAAGCGTTCCGTTCCTACGAGCAGTACTTC
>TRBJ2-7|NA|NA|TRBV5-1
CASTTGDSYEQYF
TGCGCCAGCACCACCGGTGACAGCTACGAGCAGTACTTC
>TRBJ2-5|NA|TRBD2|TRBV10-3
CAISESTGSGDEGQETQYF
TGTGCCATCAGTGAGTCGACTGGTAGCGGGGACGAGGGCCAAGAGACCCAGTACTTC
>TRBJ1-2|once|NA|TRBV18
CASSPVASGQPANYGYTF
TGTGCCAGCTCACCAGTGGCAAGTGGACAGCCCGCTAACTATGGCTACACCTTC
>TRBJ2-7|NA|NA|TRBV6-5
CASPSSGPFYEQYF
TGTGCCAGCCCCTCCTCAGGCCCCTTCTACGAGCAGTACTTC
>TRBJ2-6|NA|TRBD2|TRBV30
CAWSVPRLAGVKQTGANVLTF
TGTGCCTGGAGTGTCCCGCGGCTAGCGGGAGTGAAACAGACTGGGGCCAACGTCCTGACTTTC
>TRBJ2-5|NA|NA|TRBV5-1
CASSPGQMETQYF
TGCGCCAGCAGCCCGGGTCAGATGGAGACCCAGTACTTC
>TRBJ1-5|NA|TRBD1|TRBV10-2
CASSEDRWTGGEQPQHF
TGCGCCAGCAGTGAGGATCGTTGGACAGGGGGCGAGCAGCCCCAGCATTTT
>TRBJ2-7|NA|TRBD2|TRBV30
CAWSLAGGVKQYF
TGTGCCTGGAGTTTAGCGGGAGGGGTTAAGCAGTACTTC
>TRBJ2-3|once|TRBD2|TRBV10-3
CAISESRTGGPDTDTQYF
TGTGCCATCAGTGAGTCGCGGACGGGAGGGCCGGACACAGATACGCAGTATTTT
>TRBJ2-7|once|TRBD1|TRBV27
CASSLSPGQGWYEQYF
TGTGCCAGCAGTTTATCTCCGGGACAGGGGTGGTACGAGCAGTACTTC
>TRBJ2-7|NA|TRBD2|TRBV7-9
CASSPRTSGTSYEQYF
TGTGCCAGCAGCCCAAGGACTAGCGGGACTTCCTACGAGCAGTACTTC
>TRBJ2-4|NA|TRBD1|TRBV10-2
CASSDRPGQEILAKNIQYF
TGCGCCAGCAGTGACAGACCGGGACAGGAGATCCTAGCCAAAAACATTCAGTACTTC
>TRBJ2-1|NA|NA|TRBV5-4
CASSPRPRAPYNEQFF
TGTGCCAGCAGCCCTCGACCCAGGGCCCCCTACAATGAGCAGTTCTTC